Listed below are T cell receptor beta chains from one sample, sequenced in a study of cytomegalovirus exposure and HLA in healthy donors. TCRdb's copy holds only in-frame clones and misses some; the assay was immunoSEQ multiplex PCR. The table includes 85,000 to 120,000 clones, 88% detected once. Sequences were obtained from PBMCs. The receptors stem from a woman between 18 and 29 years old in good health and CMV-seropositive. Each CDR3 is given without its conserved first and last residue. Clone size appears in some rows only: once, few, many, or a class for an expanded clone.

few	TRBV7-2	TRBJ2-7	ASSLGGGGASYEQY
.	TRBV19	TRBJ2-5	ASSIGTGVPETQY
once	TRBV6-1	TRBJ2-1	ASTKVEQYNEQF
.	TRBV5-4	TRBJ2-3	ASSLARTRHPTDTQY
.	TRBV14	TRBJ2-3	ASSQGQTSTDTQY
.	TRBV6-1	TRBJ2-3	ASGSGGEPDTQY
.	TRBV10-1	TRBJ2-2	ASRAGTGNTGELF
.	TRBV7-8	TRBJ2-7	ASSLTGTVSYEQY
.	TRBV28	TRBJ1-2	ASSLTRTGSGYT
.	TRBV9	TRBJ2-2	ASSPPSGGNTGELF
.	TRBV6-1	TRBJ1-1	ASSFRTVMGAEAF
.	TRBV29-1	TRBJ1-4	SVDANEKLF
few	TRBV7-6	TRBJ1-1	ASSLASWNTEAF
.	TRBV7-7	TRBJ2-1	ASSLARGAPYNEQF
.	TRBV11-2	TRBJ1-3	ASSQSGGLDTIY
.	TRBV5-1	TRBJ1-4	ASSLEGPPNEKLF
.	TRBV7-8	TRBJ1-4	ASSSTSTNEKLF
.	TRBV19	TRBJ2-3	ASSIIGGTDTQY
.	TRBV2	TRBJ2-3	ASRPTTGLPDTQY
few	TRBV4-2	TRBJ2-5	ASSQDLGTGGETQY
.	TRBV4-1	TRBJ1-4	ASSSRTRKGLNNEKLF
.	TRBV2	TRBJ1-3	ASSFNTGFGNTIY
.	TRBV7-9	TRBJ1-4	ASSPTQGLNEKLF
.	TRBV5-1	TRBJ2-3	ASSFGQGMDTQY
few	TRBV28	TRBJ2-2	ASSISSGVTVLF
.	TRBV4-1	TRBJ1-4	ASSQDPLGGKLF
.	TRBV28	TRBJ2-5	ASSLTSGVETQY
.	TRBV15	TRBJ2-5	ATSGYLLAGSGETQY
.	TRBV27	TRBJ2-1	ASSYRGRLPNEQF
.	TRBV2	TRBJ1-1	ASREYVEATEAF
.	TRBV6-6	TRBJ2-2	ASMKQGTGTGELF
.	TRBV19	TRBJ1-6	ASSIGDSSYNSPLH
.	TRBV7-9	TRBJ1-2	ASSLRQGMFGYT
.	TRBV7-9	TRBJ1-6	ASSLGSPRLALH
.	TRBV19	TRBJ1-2	ASSHGTDGGYGYT
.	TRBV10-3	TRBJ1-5	AIRDTGTGGRFGPQH
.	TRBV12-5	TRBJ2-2	ASGFILRDRGGANTGELF
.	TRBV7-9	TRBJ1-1	ASGTGAVNTEAF
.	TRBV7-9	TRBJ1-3	ASSQDSSGNTIY